This T cell receptor beta chain is drawn from a study of OX40 agonist ivuxolimab in advanced cancers. Repertoires were generated with immunoSEQ multiplex PCR, while TCRdb's copy carries only in-frame clones and drops some. The sample holds about 89,000 clones, roughly 93% seen once. In its sample, this clone was seen once. Its antigen is not identified. Study-level points and caveats: Some of the nonresponding patients also showed low levels of normalized T-cell clonal expansion. CD4+ T cells averaged fewer expanded clones than CD8+ T cells. Near-lowest levels of clonal expansion characterized partial responders at 0.1-3.0 mg/kg.

Trimming pared 0 bases from V and 4 bases from J, leaving 11 bases between. Germline V gives CDR1 SGHVS, CDR2 FNYEAQ. This CDR3 is 15 amino acids long. The rearrangement joins TRBV7-6 to TRBJ2-3, with unresolved D. This receptor was taken from an adult with an advanced solid tumor such as melanoma, head and neck, liver or kidney cancer. This specimen was CD4+ or CD8+ T cells sorted from blood, taken in a trial of the OX40 agonist ivuxolimab. This CDR3 is CASSLASNSPDTQYF. The CDR3 nucleotides are TGTGCCAGCAGCTTAGCGAGTAATAGTCCAGATACGCAGTATTTT. Variable domain in full (rest from reference TRBV7-6 and TRBJ2-3): GAGVSQSPRYKVTKRGQDVALRCDPISGHVSLYWYRQALGQGPEFLTYFNYEAQQDKSGLPNDRFSAERPEGSISTLTIQRTEQRDSAMYRCASSLASNSPDTQYFGPGTRLTVL.